A selection of T cell receptor beta chains follows, all from one sample in a study of Tregs in tolerant kidney transplant recipients. Assay: immunoSEQ multiplex PCR; the TCRdb copy retains only in-frame clones and omits some. The table has some 70,000 clones, approximately 92% seen once. Sequencing used CD8+ T cells from blood, obtained before the transplant. The receptor set was obtained from a human donor who received a combined kidney and bone marrow transplant. CDR3s include the opening cysteine and the closing phenylalanine or tryptophan. Fields, in order: clone size, D gene, V gene, J gene, CDR3 protein, CDR3 DNA. The D gene is left open where the match is weak. Clone size is shown for a subset of rows, as once, few, many or a class of expanded clone.

.	.	TRBV4-1	TRBJ2-1	CASSLGQLLNEQFF	TGCGCCAGCAGCCTTGGACAGCTCCTTAATGAGCAGTTCTTC
.	.	TRBV4-1	TRBJ1-4	CASSPLGAEEKLFF	TGCGCCAGCAGCCCATTGGGGGCAGAAGAAAAACTGTTTTTT
.	TRBD1	TRBV9	TRBJ2-6	CASSVDFGTGAGANVLTF	TGTGCCAGCAGCGTAGACTTCGGGACAGGGGCCGGGGCCAACGTCCTGACTTTC
once	.	TRBV27	TRBJ2-7	CASSLWGTSYEQYF	TGTGCCAGCAGTTTATGGGGGACATCCTACGAGCAGTACTTC
once	.	TRBV9	TRBJ2-7	CASSVEWGPSYEQYF	TGTGCCAGCAGCGTAGAGTGGGGGCCCTCCTACGAGCAGTACTTC
.	.	TRBV7-6	TRBJ2-7	CASSLGGIYYEQYF	TGTGCCAGCAGCTTAGGTGGTATCTACTACGAGCAGTACTTC
.	.	TRBV4-1	TRBJ2-1	CASSQARQSSYNEQFF	TGCGCCAGCAGCCAAGCTAGACAGAGCTCCTACAATGAGCAGTTCTTC
.	TRBD2	TRBV4-3	TRBJ2-7	CASSQDVGLAGALNYEQYF	TGCGCCAGCAGCCAAGACGTGGGACTAGCGGGAGCTTTAAACTACGAGCAGTACTTC
.	TRBD2	TRBV27	TRBJ2-7	CASSSGGARYEQYF	TGTGCCAGCAGTTCGGGAGGGGCTCGCTACGAGCAGTACTTC
.	.	TRBV15	TRBJ2-7	CATSRDRFGEYEQYF	TGTGCCACCAGCAGAGATAGGTTCGGGGAGTACGAGCAGTACTTC
.	TRBD1	TRBV28	TRBJ1-6	CASSPWGQGISPLHF	TGTGCCAGCAGTCCCTGGGGACAGGGGATTTCACCCCTCCACTTT
.	TRBD1	TRBV9	TRBJ1-4	CASSPGQGFEKLFF	TGTGCCAGCAGTCCGGGACAGGGGTTTGAAAAACTGTTTTTT
.	TRBD1	TRBV11-2	TRBJ1-4	CASSLGTGLDPTF	TGTGCCAGCAGCCTCGGGACAGGGTTAGACCCGACTTTT
.	TRBD1	TRBV30	TRBJ1-6	CAWDRVNNSPLHF	TGTGCCTGGGACAGGGTCAATAATTCCCCCCTCCACTTT
.	TRBD2	TRBV27	TRBJ2-3	CASSTRLGLAADTQYF	TGTGCCAGCAGTACCAGGCTCGGACTAGCGGCAGATACGCAGTATTTT
.	TRBD1	TRBV27	TRBJ2-7	CASSPYRGVTYEQYF	TGTGCCAGCAGTCCCTACAGGGGGGTGACCTACGAGCAGTACTTC
.	.	TRBV7-9	TRBJ1-1	CASREEGNTEAFF	TGTGCCAGCAGAGAAGAGGGGAACACTGAAGCTTTCTTT
.	.	TRBV29-1	TRBJ1-1	CSVELYSMNTEAFF	TGCAGCGTTGAACTGTACAGCATGAACACTGAAGCTTTCTTT
few	.	TRBV4-2	TRBJ1-1	CASSQRPTGTDTEAFF	TGTGCCAGCAGCCAACGACCGACAGGTACCGACACTGAAGCTTTCTTT
.	.	TRBV19	TRBJ2-7	CASSPQTAYEQYF	TGTGCCAGTAGCCCCCAGACAGCGTACGAGCAGTACTTC
.	TRBD2	TRBV27	TRBJ2-2	CASSQREGPGELFF	TGTGCCAGCAGTCAGCGGGAGGGCCCCGGGGAGCTGTTTTTT
.	TRBD1	TRBV2	TRBJ2-6	CASSEARTGPSGANVLTF	TGTGCCAGCAGTGAAGCTAGGACAGGCCCCTCTGGGGCCAACGTCCTGACTTTC
.	.	TRBV6-5	TRBJ2-2	CASTFDGMGTGELFF	TGTGCCAGCACCTTCGACGGGATGGGGACCGGGGAGCTGTTTTTT
.	.	TRBV19	TRBJ1-1	CASSIAVNTEAFF	TGTGCCAGTAGTATAGCCGTGAACACTGAAGCTTTCTTT